The 7 T cell receptor beta chains presented below share a single source sample, sequenced in a study of Tregs in tolerant kidney transplant recipients. Recipients received nonmyeloablative bone marrow transplants from related graft donors, with transient mixed chimerism. The protocol was immunoSEQ multiplex PCR, while the TCRdb copy is restricted to in-frame clones and leaves out a portion. The sample holds tens of thousands of clones, 90% to 95% seen once. Sequencing used CD4+ T cells from blood (PBMCs), obtained 12 months after the transplant. Receptor source: a human patient who received a combined kidney and bone marrow transplant. Certain T cells may be donor cells from the graft.

CDR3 region: CSAGTSGSRSGELFF. DNA of the CDR3: TGCAGCGCTGGGACTAGCGGGAGTAGGTCCGGGGAGCTGTTTTTT. The chain is built from TRBV29-1 and TRBJ2-2, with 14 bases that match TRBD2. Germline loops: CDR1 SQVTM, CDR2 ANQGSEA. V trimming: 7 bases; J trimming: 6 bases; junction bases outside the gene matches: 7. This CDR3 region has 15 residues.

The count of this clone is one. The chain joins TRBV7-2 to TRBJ2-5; D gene uncertain. Germline CDR1 SGHTA, CDR2 FQGNSA. The CDR3 extends over 14 amino acids. With 3 bases removed from V and 7 bases from J, the gap between germline ends came to 15 bases. The chain's CDR3 is CASSLANTPGTQYF. The DNA of the CDR3 is TGTGCCAGCAGCTTGGCTAACACCCCGGGGACCCAGTACTTC.

V and J are TRBV5-1 and TRBJ2-7; perhaps TRBD2 as D (5 bases). V gave up 7 bases and J gave up 3 bases, with 11 bases separating them. Germline V gives CDR1 SGHRS, CDR2 YFSETQ. The CDR3 totals 12 residues. The DNA for the CDR3 is TGCGCCAGCCGTAGGGAGAGCTACGAGCAGTACTTC. Its translation is CASRRESYEQYF.

V usage is TRBV5-5 and J usage is TRBJ1-4, with TRBD1 identical over 8 bases. The CDR3 has 16 residues. Germline assignment: CDR1 SGHKS and CDR2 YYEKEE (reference sequence). Trimming at V came to 0 bases and at J to 7 bases, leaving 8 bases not matched to a gene. In nucleotides, the CDR3 is TGTGCCAGCAGCTTGGTCGTCGGGACAGGTGGTGAAAAACTGTTTTTT. It yields the protein CASSLVVGTGGEKLFF.

In its sample, this clone was seen once. The genes are TRBV30 and TRBJ2-4, with 8 bases aligning to TRBD1. The CDR3 consists of 12 residues. CDR1 GTSNPN and CDR2 SVGIG come from the germline V gene (reference sequence). Unmatched junction bases numbered 3, after V lost 5 bases and J lost 6 bases. Here the CDR3 DNA reads TGTGCCTGGGGGACAGGCCGAAACATTCAGTACTTC. This encodes CAWGTGRNIQYF.

This chain links TRBV7-9 with TRBJ2-1, with 8 nucleotides matching TRBD2. The V gene end was trimmed by 0 bases and the J gene end by 6 bases; junction bases not matched to a gene: 7. This CDR3 is 16 amino acids long. The germline V gene has CDR1 SEHNR and CDR2 FQNEAQ (reference sequence). In nucleotides, the CDR3 is TGTGCCAGCAGCTTAGCGCGAGTAGCGGGAAGCAATGAGCAGTTCTTC. Translation: CASSLARVAGSNEQFF.

The J gene is TRBJ2-1, the V gene TRBV18, with 9 bases aligning to TRBD2. Germline CDR1 is KGHSH and CDR2 is LQKENI. The CDR3 is 15 residues long. V lost 6 bases to trimming and J lost 2 bases; unmatched junction nucleotides: 5. The CDR3 loop reads CASSLSGGPYNEQFF. CDR3 DNA: TGTGCCAGCTCCCTAAGCGGGGGGCCCTACAATGAGCAGTTCTTC.